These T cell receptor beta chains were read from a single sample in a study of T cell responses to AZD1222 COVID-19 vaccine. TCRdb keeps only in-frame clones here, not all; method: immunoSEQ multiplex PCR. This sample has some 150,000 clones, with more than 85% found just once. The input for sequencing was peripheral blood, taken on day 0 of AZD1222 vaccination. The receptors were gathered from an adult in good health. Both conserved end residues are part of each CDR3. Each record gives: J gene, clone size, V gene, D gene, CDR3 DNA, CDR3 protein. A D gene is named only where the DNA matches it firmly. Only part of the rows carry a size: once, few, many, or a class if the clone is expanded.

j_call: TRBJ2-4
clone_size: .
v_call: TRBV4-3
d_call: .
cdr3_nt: TGCGCCAGCAGCCAAGATTTAGGGGAAAACATTCAGTACTTC
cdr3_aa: CASSQDLGENIQYF

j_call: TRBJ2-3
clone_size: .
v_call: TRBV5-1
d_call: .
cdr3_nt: TGCGCCAGCAGCTTGGCCCTTGGGGCAGATACGCAGTATTTT
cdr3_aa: CASSLALGADTQYF

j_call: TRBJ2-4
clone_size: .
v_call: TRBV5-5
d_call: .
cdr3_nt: TGTGCCAGCAGCTTTGGTGGGTCAGAAAAAAACATTCAGTACTTC
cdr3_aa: CASSFGGSEKNIQYF

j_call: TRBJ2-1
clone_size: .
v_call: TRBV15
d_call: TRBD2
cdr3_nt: TGTGCCACCTCCCCTAGCGGGGATAACAATGAGCAGTTCTTC
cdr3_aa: CATSPSGDNNEQFF

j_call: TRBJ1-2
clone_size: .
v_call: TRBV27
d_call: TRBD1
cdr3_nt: TGTGCCAGCCTTGACAGGGACTATGGCTACACCTTC
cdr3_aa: CASLDRDYGYTF

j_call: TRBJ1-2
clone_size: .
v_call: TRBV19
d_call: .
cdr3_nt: TGTGCCAGTAGTAGCCAGGACGGGGCAACTTATGGCTACACCTTC
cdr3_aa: CASSSQDGATYGYTF

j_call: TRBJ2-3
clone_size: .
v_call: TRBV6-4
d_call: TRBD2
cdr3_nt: TGTGCCAGCAGTGAGACTAGCGGCACAGATACGCAGTATTTT
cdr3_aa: CASSETSGTDTQYF

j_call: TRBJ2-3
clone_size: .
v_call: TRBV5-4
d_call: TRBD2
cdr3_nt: TGTGCCAGCAAGAGCGGGGGGGCCGTAGATACGCAGTATTTT
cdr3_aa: CASKSGGAVDTQYF

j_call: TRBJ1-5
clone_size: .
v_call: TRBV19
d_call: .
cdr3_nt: TGTGCCAGTATGGGGGGCCTGTATCAGCCCCAGCATTTT
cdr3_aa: CASMGGLYQPQHF

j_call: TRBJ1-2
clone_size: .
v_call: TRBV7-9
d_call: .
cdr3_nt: TGTGCCAGCAGCTTAGAGGGACCGGGGGGTACGTCGGACTATGGCTACACCTTC
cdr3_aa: CASSLEGPGGTSDYGYTF

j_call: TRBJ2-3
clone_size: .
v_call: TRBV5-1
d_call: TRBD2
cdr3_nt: TGCGCCAGCAGCTCTGACCCGACTAGCGGGGTTGCAGATACGCAGTATTTT
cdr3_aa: CASSSDPTSGVADTQYF

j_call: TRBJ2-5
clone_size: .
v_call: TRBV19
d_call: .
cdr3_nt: TGTGCCAGTAGTTGGGGCTCGGAGACCCAGTACTTC
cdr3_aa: CASSWGSETQYF

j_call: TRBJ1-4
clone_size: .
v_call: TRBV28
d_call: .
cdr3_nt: TGTGCCAGCAGTTGGGGAGCCAGGACGGACGAAAAACTGTTTTTT
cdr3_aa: CASSWGARTDEKLFF

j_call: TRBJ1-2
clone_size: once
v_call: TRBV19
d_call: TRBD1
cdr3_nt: TGTGCCAGTTTCGAGGGACAGGGAGTTTCTGGCTACACCTTC
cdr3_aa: CASFEGQGVSGYTF